This T cell receptor (beta chain) was recovered during a study of monozygotic twins with inflammatory bowel disease. Study conclusions and caveats: Repertoire likeness was no different across concordant and discordant twins, perhaps owing to restricted power. Added variability in patient repertoires may stem from differing immunosuppressive treatments.

Details on this clonotype: Its cognate antigen is unknown.

TCRdb re-called the 5' RACE reads; one entry per CDR3 protein, DNA not given. The specimen's table records nearly 450,000 distinct CDR3 sequences. CDR3 size: 15 residues. Germline assignment: CDR1 SGHTA and CDR2 FQGTGA. This TCR came from a human donor with ulcerative colitis or Crohn's disease, or a healthy co-twin of an affected twin (not recorded which). V usage is TRBV7-3 and J usage is TRBJ1-1. The sequenced material came from blood. CDR3 region: CASSYLGGTNTEAFF.